The text below deals with one TCR beta chain. The antigen remains undetermined. TCRdb's copy holds only in-frame clones and misses some; the assay was immunoSEQ multiplex PCR. Of nearly 85,000 clones in the sample, 95% were seen once. The sample originates from a study of siplizumab effects on memory and regulatory T cells. Study findings and constraints: The diversity of naive T cells seemed greater than that of memory cells, and their alloresponse contribution seemed major. Proliferating siplizumab-culture Tregs lacked confirmation of suppressive function. Unstimulated subset assignment was obtained for only a minor fraction of alloreactive clones. Sequences that were alloreactive and traceable to unstimulated CD4+ memory cells were significantly reduced by siplizumab.

Specimen: CD8+ T cells sorted from blood. The source of this sequence is a human donor in good health.

The CDR3 spells CASASGRYNEQFF. The CDR3 DNA follows: TGCGCCAGCGCTAGCGGGAGATACAATGAGCAGTTCTTC. The V gene is TRBV10-2, the J gene TRBJ2-1, with TRBD2 matching over 10 bases. CDR3 length: 13 amino acids. V dropped 8 bases and J dropped 4; count of bases not matched to a gene: 2. Germline assignment: CDR1 WSHSY and CDR2 SAAADI.